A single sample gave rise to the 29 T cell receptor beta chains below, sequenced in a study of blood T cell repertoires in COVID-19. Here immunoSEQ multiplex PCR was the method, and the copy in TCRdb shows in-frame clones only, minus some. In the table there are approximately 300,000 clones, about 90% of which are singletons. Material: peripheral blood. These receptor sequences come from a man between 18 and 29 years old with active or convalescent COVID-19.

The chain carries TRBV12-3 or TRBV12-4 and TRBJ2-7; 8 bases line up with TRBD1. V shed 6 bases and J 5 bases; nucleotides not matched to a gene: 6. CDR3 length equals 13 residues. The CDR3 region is CASRRTGTNEQYF. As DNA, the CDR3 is TGTGCCAGCAGGCGGACAGGGACCAACGAGCAGTACTTC.

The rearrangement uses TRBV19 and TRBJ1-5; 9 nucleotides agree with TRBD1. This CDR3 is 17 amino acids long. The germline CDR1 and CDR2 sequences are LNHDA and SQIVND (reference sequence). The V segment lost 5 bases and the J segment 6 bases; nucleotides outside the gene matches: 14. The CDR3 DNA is TGTGCCAGTAGTGCAGAACCGGGACAGGGTATGACTCAGCCCCAGCATTTT. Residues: CASSAEPGQGMTQPQHF.

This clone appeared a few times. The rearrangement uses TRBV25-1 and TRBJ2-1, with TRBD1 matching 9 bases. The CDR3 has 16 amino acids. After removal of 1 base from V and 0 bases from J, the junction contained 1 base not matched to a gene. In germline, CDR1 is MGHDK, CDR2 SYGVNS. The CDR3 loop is CASSELQGASYNEQFF. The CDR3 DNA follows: TGTGCCAGCAGTGAATTACAGGGGGCCTCCTACAATGAGCAGTTCTTC.

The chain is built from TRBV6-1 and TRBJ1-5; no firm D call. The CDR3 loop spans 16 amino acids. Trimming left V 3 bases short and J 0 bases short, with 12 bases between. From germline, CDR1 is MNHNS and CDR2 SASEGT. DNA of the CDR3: TGTGCCAGCAGTGAGTGGCAGTTTTATAGCAATCAGCCCCAGCATTTT. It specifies CASSEWQFYSNQPQHF.

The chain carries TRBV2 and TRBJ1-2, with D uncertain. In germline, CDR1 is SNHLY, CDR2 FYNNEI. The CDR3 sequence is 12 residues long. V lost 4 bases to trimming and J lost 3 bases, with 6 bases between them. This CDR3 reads CASSAPDYGYTF. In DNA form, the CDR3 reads TGTGCCAGCAGTGCCCCTGACTATGGCTACACCTTC.

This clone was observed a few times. The CDR3 here is CASSGGQGYTGELFF. In nucleotides, the CDR3 is TGTGCCAGCAGCGGTGGGCAGGGCTACACCGGGGAGCTGTTTTTT. The gene calls are TRBV28 and TRBJ2-2; TRBD1 is a possible D gene (5 bases). Germline V gene data show CDR1 as MDHEN and CDR2 as SYDVKM. The CDR3 has 15 residues. V dropped 6 bases and J dropped 3 bases, with 14 bases sitting between them.

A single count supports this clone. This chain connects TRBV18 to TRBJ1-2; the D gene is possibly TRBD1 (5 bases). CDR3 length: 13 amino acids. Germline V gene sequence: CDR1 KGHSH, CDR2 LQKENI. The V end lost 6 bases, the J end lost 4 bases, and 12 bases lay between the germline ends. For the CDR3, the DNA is TGTGCCAGCTCCGAGACAGTCATCTATGGCTACACCTTC. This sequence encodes CASSETVIYGYTF.

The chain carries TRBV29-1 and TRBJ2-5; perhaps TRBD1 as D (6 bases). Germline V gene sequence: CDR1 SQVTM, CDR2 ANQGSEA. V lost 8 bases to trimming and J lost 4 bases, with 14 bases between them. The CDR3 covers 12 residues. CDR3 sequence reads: CSTTQGPETQYF. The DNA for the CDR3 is TGCAGCACCACACAGGGCCCAGAGACCCAGTACTTC. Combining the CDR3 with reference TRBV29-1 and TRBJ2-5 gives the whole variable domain SAVISQKPSRDICQRGTSLTIQCQVDSQVTMMFWYRQQPGQSLTLIATANQGSEATYESGFVIDKFPISRPNLTFSTLTVSNMSPEDSSIYLCSTTQGPETQYFGPGTRLLVL.

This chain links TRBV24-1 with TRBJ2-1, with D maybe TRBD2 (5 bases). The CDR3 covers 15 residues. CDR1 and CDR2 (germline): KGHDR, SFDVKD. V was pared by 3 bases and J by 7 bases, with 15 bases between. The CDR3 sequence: CATSDRRHSVNEQFF. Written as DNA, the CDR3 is TGTGCCACCAGTGATAGGAGGCATTCAGTAAATGAGCAGTTCTTC.

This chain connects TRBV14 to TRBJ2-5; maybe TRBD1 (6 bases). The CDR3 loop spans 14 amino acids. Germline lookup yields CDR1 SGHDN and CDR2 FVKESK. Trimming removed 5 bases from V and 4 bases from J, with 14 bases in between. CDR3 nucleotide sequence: TGTGCCAGCAGCGGACTGGGGGCCCGAGAGACCCAGTACTTC. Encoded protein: CASSGLGARETQYF. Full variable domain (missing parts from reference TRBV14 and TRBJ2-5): EAGVTQFPSHSVIEKGQTVTLRCDPISGHDNLYWYRRVMGKEIKFLLHFVKESKQDESGMPNNRFLAERTGGTYSTLKVQPAELEDSGVYFCASSGLGARETQYFGPGTRLLVL.

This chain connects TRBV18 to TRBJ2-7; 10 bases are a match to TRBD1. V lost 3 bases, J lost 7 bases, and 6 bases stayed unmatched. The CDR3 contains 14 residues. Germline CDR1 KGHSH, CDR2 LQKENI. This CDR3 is CASSPGQGVGEQYF. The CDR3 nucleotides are TGTGCCAGCTCACCCGGACAGGGGGTAGGAGAGCAGTACTTC.

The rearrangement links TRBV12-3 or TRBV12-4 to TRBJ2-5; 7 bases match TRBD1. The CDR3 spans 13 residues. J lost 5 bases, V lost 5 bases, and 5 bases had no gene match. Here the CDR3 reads CASSQTGSETQYF. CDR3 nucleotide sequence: TGTGCCAGCAGTCAGACAGGGTCGGAGACCCAGTACTTC.

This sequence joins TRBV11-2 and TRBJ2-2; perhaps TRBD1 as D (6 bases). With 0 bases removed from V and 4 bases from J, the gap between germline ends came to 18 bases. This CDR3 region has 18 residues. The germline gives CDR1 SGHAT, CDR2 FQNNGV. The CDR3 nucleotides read TGTGCCAGCAGCTTAGAGCCGGGACATCCTTGGAGCACCGGGGAGCTGTTTTTT. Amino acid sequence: CASSLEPGHPWSTGELFF.

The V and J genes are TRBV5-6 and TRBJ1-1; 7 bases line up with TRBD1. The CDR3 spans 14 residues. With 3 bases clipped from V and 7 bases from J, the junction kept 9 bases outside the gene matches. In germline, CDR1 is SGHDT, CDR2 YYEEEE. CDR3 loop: CASSSMDRRSEAFF. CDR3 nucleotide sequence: TGTGCCAGCAGCTCGATGGACAGGAGGAGTGAAGCTTTCTTT.

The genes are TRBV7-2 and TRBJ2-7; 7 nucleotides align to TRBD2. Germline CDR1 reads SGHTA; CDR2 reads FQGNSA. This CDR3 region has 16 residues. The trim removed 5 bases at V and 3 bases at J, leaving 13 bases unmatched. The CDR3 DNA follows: TGTGCCAGCAGCCCAGCTTGGGCGGGAGTTATCTACGAGCAGTACTTC. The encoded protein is CASSPAWAGVIYEQYF.

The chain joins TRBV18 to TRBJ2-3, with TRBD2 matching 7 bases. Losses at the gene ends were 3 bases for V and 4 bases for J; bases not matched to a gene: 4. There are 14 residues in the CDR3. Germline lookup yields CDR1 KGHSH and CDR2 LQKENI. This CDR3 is CASSPRREADTQYF. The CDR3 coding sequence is TGTGCCAGCTCACCTAGACGGGAGGCAGATACGCAGTATTTT.

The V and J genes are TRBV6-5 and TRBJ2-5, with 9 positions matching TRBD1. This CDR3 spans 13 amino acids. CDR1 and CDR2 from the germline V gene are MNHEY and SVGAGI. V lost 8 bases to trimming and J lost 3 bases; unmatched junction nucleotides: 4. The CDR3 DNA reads TGTGCCAGCTCCCGGACAGGGGAAGAGACCCAGTACTTC. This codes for CASSRTGEETQYF.

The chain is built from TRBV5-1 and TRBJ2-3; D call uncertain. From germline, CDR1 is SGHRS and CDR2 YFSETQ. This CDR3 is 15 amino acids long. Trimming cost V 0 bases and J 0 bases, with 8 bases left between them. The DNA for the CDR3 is TGCGCCAGCAGCTTGGACGGCAGGAGCACAGATACGCAGTATTTT. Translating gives CASSLDGRSTDTQYF.

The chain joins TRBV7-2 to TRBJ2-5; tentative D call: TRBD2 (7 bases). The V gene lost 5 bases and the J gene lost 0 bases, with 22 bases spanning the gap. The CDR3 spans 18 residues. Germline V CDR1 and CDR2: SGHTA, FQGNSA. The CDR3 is CASSPPSLRGAYQETQYF. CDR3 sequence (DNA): TGTGCCAGCAGCCCGCCGTCCCTTCGGGGGGCCTACCAAGAGACCCAGTACTTC.

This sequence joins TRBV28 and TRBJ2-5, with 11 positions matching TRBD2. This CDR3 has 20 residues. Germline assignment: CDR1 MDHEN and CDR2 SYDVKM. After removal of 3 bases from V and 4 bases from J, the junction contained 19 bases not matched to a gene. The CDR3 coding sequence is TGTGCCAGCAGTTTGGGGCGGCCGGCACTAGCGGGAGTAAATCGAGAGACCCAGTACTTC. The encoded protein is CASSLGRPALAGVNRETQYF.

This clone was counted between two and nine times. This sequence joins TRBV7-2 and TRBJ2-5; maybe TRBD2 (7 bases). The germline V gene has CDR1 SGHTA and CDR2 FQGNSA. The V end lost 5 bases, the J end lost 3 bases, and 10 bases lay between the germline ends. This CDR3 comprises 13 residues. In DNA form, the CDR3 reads TGTGCCAGCAGCAGGGGGGGGGAAGAGACCCAGTACTTC. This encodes CASSRGGEETQYF.

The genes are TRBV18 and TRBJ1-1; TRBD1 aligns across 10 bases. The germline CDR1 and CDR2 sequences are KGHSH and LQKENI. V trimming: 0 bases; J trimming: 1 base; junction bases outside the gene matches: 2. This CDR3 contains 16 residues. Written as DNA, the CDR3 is TGTGCCAGCTCACCACCCGGGACAGGGGAGAACACTGAAGCTTTCTTT. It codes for CASSPPGTGENTEAFF.

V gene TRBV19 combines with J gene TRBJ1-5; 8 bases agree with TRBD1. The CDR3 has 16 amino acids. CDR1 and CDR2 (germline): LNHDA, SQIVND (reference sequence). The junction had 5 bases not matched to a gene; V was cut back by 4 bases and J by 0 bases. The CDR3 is CASSSDRGSSNQPQHF. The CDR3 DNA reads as TGTGCCAGTAGTAGCGACAGGGGAAGTAGCAATCAGCCCCAGCATTTT.

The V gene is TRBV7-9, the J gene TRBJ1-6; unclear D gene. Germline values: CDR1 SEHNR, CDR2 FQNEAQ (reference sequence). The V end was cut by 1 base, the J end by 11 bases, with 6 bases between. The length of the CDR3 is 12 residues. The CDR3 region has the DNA TGTGCCAGCAGCTTAGACATCCCACCCCTCCACTTT. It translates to CASSLDIPPLHF.

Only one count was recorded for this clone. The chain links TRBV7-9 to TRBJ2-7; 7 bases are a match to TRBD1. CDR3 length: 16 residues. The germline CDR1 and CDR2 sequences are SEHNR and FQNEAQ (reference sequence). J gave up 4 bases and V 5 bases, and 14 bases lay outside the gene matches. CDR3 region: CASSTTTGRGSYEQYF. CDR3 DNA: TGTGCCAGCAGCACGACGACGGGCAGGGGGTCGTACGAGCAGTACTTC.

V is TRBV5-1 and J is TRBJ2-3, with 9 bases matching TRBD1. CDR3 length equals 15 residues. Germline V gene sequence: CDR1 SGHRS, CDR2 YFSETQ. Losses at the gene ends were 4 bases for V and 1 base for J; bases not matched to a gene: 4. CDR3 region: CASSVNRGRTDTQYF. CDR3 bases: TGCGCCAGCAGCGTAAACAGGGGGCGCACAGATACGCAGTATTTT.

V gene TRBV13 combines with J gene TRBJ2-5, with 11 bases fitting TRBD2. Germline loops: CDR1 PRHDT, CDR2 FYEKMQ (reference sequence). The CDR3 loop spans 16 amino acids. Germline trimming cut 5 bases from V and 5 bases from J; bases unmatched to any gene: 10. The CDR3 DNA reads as TGTGCCAGCAGCCTTATAGCGGGAGGGCCGTTGGAGACCCAGTACTTC. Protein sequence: CASSLIAGGPLETQYF.

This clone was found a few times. Here the CDR3 DNA reads TGTGCCAGCAGCTTAGCGGCAGGGTCCGATGAGCAGTTCTTC. This translates into CASSLAAGSDEQFF. This chain uses TRBV7-2 with TRBJ2-1; D possibly corresponds to TRBD1 (5 bases). Germline V lookup: CDR1 SGHTA, CDR2 FQGNSA. Deletions cut 0 bases from V and 8 bases from J, with 11 bases between. The CDR3 is made up of 14 amino acids.

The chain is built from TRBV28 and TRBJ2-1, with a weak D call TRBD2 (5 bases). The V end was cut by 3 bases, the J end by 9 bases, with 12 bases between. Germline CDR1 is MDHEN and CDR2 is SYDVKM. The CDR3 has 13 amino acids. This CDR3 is CASSLSPAGEQFF. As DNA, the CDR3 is TGTGCCAGCAGTTTGTCTCCCGCGGGTGAGCAGTTCTTC.